The 32 T cell receptor beta chains given below trace back to one sample, sequenced in a study of blood T cells in healthy people across ages. Together with a sample-barcoded 5' primer, a J-beta primer mix was included in a second PCR lasting about 6 to 12 cycles. TCRdb passed the 5' RACE reads through MiXCR, listing each CDR3 protein once. The sample shows over 450,000 distinct CDR3 sequences, around 24% of them seen only once. These same data were also listed under a study on T cells of mothers and their children.

Sequencing was done on a sample of blood. These receptors were obtained from a boy younger than 18 in good health.

This clonotype was seen only a few times. V gene TRBV19 combines with J gene TRBJ2-3, with D maybe TRBD2 (6 bases). The CDR3 spans 13 residues. Germline CDR1 reads LNHDA; CDR2 reads SQIVND (reference sequence). With 3 bases removed from V and 6 bases from J, the gap between germline ends came to 10 bases. CDR3 protein: CASSIAGYDTQYF. The CDR3, as DNA: TGTGCCAGTAGTATCGCGGGGTATGATACGCAGTATTTT.

This clonotype was observed many times. The chain recombines TRBV30 with TRBJ1-2; 9 bases are a match to TRBD1. Germline values: CDR1 GTSNPN, CDR2 SVGIG (reference sequence). The V gene end was trimmed by 3 bases and the J gene end by 0 bases; junction bases not matched to a gene: 11. The CDR3 sequence is 17 residues long. CDR3 bases: TGTGCCTGGAGCCGGGGGACAGGGAGGGGGCCTAACTATGGCTACACCTTC. Its translation is CAWSRGTGRGPNYGYTF.

The CDR3 DNA reads as TGCGCCAGCAGCTCCGGAGCCAGAGGCAATCAGCCCCAGCATTTT. Amino acids: CASSSGARGNQPQHF. The chain links TRBV5-1 to TRBJ1-5, with D hard to call. V was pared by 3 bases and J by 2 bases, with 12 bases between. This CDR3 spans 15 amino acids. From germline, CDR1 is SGHRS and CDR2 YFSETQ.

This chain links TRBV6-6 with TRBJ1-1; a possible D gene is TRBD1 (6 bases). Germline CDR1 is MNHNY and CDR2 is SVGAGI (reference sequence). This CDR3 region has 14 residues. V lost 5 bases, J lost 1 base, and 11 bases lay in between. The DNA of the CDR3 is TGTGCCAGCAGTAGGGAGGGGGGGAACACTGAAGCTTTCTTT. Translated: CASSREGGNTEAFF.

As to this clonotype: A much larger clone sits a single nucleotide away, making a read error possible. The V gene is TRBV28, the J gene TRBJ1-4; 8 bases are a match to TRBD1. This CDR3 region has 18 residues. Germline loops: CDR1 MDHEN, CDR2 SYDVKM. The CDR3 loop is CVSRVGVGTGPTNEKLFF. The CDR3 DNA follows: TGTGTCAGCAGAGTAGGAGTCGGGACAGGACCAACTAATGAAAAACTGTTTTTT.

The chain recombines TRBV9 with TRBJ2-3; TRBD2 matches at 8 bases. The CDR3 has 13 residues. Per the germline V gene, CDR1 is SGDLS and CDR2 is YYNGEE. V shed 4 bases, J shed 6 bases, and the junction held 4 bases outside the gene matches. In nucleotides, the CDR3 is TGTGCCAGCAGCTCCCGACTAGCGGATACGCAGTATTTT. Its translation: CASSSRLADTQYF.

This clonotype was observed at least ten times. The chain has TRBV14 and TRBJ2-3; D is uncertain. The CDR3 has 12 residues. In germline, CDR1 is SGHDN, CDR2 FVKESK. Deletions cut 1 base from V and 3 bases from J, with 2 bases between. Here the CDR3 reads CASSQVTDTQYF. CDR3 nucleotides: TGTGCCAGCAGCCAAGTGACAGATACGCAGTATTTT.

The chain couples TRBV7-2 to TRBJ2-7, with 8 bases fitting TRBD2. The CDR3 loop spans 14 amino acids. With 5 bases clipped from V and 6 bases from J, the junction kept 9 bases outside the gene matches. In germline, CDR1 is SGHTA, CDR2 FQGNSA. The DNA of the CDR3 is TGTGCCAGCAGCCCGGGACTAGGAGTGGGCGAGCAGTACTTC. Translating it yields CASSPGLGVGEQYF.

This clonotype has a count of ten or more. The CDR3 sequence is CSVEGQGAGNEQFF. The CDR3 DNA follows: TGCAGCGTTGAAGGTCAGGGGGCCGGCAATGAGCAGTTCTTC. The chain links TRBV29-1 to TRBJ2-1, with 8 nucleotides matching TRBD1. Germline CDR1 SQVTM, CDR2 ANQGSEA. This CDR3 comprises 14 residues. The J segment lost 6 bases and the V segment lost 1 base, leaving 5 bases of the junction unmatched.

Here the CDR3 DNA reads TGCAGCGTTTGTGTGAGCTCCTACAATGAGCAGTTCTTC. Translated: CSVCVSSYNEQFF. The V call is TRBV29-1, the J call TRBJ2-1; D gene uncertain. V lost 5 bases to trimming and J lost 0 bases, with 8 bases between them. The CDR3 extends over 13 amino acids. Germline V gene sequence: CDR1 SQVTM, CDR2 ANQGSEA.

This clonotype occurred many times. J is TRBJ1-1 and V is TRBV24-1; a possible D gene is TRBD1 (6 bases). Germline loops: CDR1 KGHDR, CDR2 SFDVKD. V lost 7 bases, J lost 5 bases, and 13 bases lay in between. This CDR3 contains 13 residues. The CDR3 DNA sequence: TGTGCCACCAGGGTTGGACAGTCAACTGAAGCTTTCTTT. It codes for CATRVGQSTEAFF.

This clonotype was detected only a few times. This chain joins TRBV7-9 and TRBJ2-2; D is ambiguous. Germline lookup yields CDR1 SEHNR and CDR2 FQNEAQ (reference sequence). V was shortened by 3 bases and J by 4 bases, with 12 bases between the two germline ends. The CDR3 loop spans 15 amino acids. CDR3 bases: TGTGCCAGCAGCTTCTGGGGTCGCGGCACCGGGGAGCTGTTTTTT. Translated: CASSFWGRGTGELFF.

This clonotype was seen at least ten times. The J gene is TRBJ2-5, the V gene TRBV9, with D perhaps matching TRBD2 (5 bases). This CDR3 is 14 amino acids long. Per the germline V gene, CDR1 is SGDLS and CDR2 is YYNGEE. The V end lost 3 bases, the J end lost 7 bases, and 16 bases lay between the germline ends. CDR3 sequence: CASSGTHGGGTQYF. In nucleotides, the CDR3 is TGTGCCAGCAGCGGGACGCACGGTGGAGGGACCCAGTACTTC.

This clonotype occurred a few times. The chain couples TRBV18 to TRBJ2-7; 7 bases agree with TRBD1. The CDR3 extends over 12 amino acids. Germline-derived CDR1 and CDR2 are KGHSH and LQKENI. With V trimmed by 6 bases and J by 4 bases, 3 bases remained unmatched. CDR3 protein: CASSGQEYEQYF. Written as DNA, the CDR3 is TGTGCCAGCTCCGGACAGGAGTACGAGCAGTACTTC.

The rearrangement links TRBV10-3 to TRBJ2-1; 9 bases are a match to TRBD2. The CDR3 runs to 16 residues. V was pared by 3 bases and J by 6 bases, with 9 bases of the junction left unmatched. Germline V lookup: CDR1 ENHRY, CDR2 SYGVKD. CDR3 nucleotide sequence: TGTGCCATCAGTGACCCGACTAGCGGAGTTACCAATGAGCAGTTCTTC. Its protein product is CAISDPTSGVTNEQFF.

V gene TRBV7-9 combines with J gene TRBJ2-1, with D perhaps TRBD2 (5 bases). This CDR3 has 15 amino acids. Germline V gives CDR1 SEHNR, CDR2 FQNEAQ (reference sequence). V was clipped by 2 bases and J by 0 bases, with 8 bases between them. The CDR3 here is CASSLYGSSYNEQFF. CDR3 DNA: TGTGCCAGCAGCTTATATGGGAGCTCCTACAATGAGCAGTTCTTC.

This clonotype was counted only a few times. The chain is built from TRBV18 and TRBJ1-4; perhaps TRBD1 as D (6 bases). V lost 2 bases and J 4 bases, leaving 11 bases between the germline ends. The CDR3 covers 15 residues. Germline CDR1 reads KGHSH; CDR2 reads LQKENI. CDR3 sequence reads: CASSPFGTNNEKLFF. The CDR3 nucleotides are TGTGCCAGCTCACCATTTGGGACAAATAATGAAAAACTGTTTTTT.

V is TRBV2 and J is TRBJ2-7, with 12 bases aligning to TRBD1. The V and J ends lost 0 bases and 6 bases, in that order; junction bases with no gene match: 6. The CDR3 is made up of 16 amino acids. Germline values: CDR1 SNHLY, CDR2 FYNNEI. CDR3 bases: TGTGCCAGCAGTGAAGCGCTTCGGGACAGGGGGCGCGAGCAGTACTTC. This gives the protein CASSEALRDRGREQYF.

This clonotype was detected only a few times. V gene TRBV20-1 combines with J gene TRBJ1-5; D not resolved. Germline-derived CDR1 and CDR2 are DFQATT and SNEGSKA (reference sequence). V was clipped by 0 bases and J by 11 bases, with 8 bases between them. This CDR3 comprises 11 residues. CDR3 nucleotides: TGCAGTGCTAGAGAGGGTCCGGCCCAGCATTTT. Its protein product is CSAREGPAQHF.

V gene TRBV29-1 combines with J gene TRBJ2-1; the match to TRBD1 covers 7 bases. Germline loops: CDR1 SQVTM, CDR2 ANQGSEA. The CDR3 covers 15 residues. Trimming cost V 7 bases and J 0 bases; bases outside gene matches: 9. The CDR3 loop reads CSARDRELSYNEQFF. CDR3 bases: TGCAGCGCCCGAGACAGGGAACTCTCCTACAATGAGCAGTTCTTC.

This clonotype was seen repeatedly, ten times or more. The chain couples TRBV5-1 to TRBJ1-5; possibly TRBD1 for D (6 bases). Trimming removed 4 bases at V and 4 bases at J, with 12 bases between. This CDR3 spans 14 amino acids. Germline loops: CDR1 SGHRS, CDR2 YFSETQ. The CDR3: CASSPTDRNQPQHF. In DNA form, the CDR3 reads TGCGCCAGCAGCCCCACGGACAGAAATCAGCCCCAGCATTTT.

J is TRBJ2-7 and V is TRBV4-3, with D unclear. Trimming left V 0 bases short and J 3 bases short, with 15 bases between. CDR1 and CDR2 from the germline V gene are LGHNA and YSLEER. This CDR3 spans 16 amino acids. CDR3 region: CASSQDAPATRYEQYF. The CDR3 coding sequence is TGCGCCAGCAGCCAAGATGCCCCGGCTACACGCTACGAGCAGTACTTC.

The chain links TRBV6-5 to TRBJ2-2; D is ambiguous. Germline V gene sequence: CDR1 MNHEY, CDR2 SVGAGI. V was cut by 2 bases and J by 2 bases, with 18 bases left in between. The CDR3 loop spans 18 amino acids. In DNA form, the CDR3 reads TGTGCCAGCAGTTACAGTGCTCCCCGAGCCCTTAACACCGGGGAGCTGTTTTTT. Amino acid sequence: CASSYSAPRALNTGELFF.

The CDR3 spells CSAEGEFYGYTF. The CDR3 region has the DNA TGCAGTGCTGAAGGGGAGTTTTATGGCTACACCTTC. This chain joins TRBV20-1 and TRBJ1-2, with D maybe TRBD1 (5 bases). Germline values: CDR1 DFQATT, CDR2 SNEGSKA (reference sequence). The CDR3 spans 12 residues. Trimming took 5 bases from V and 5 from J, leaving 12 bases between them.

This clonotype was seen a few times. V gene TRBV4-1 combines with J gene TRBJ2-2; D is perhaps TRBD1 or TRBD2 (5 bases each). V was trimmed by 2 bases and J by 4 bases, leaving 14 bases between them. The CDR3 runs 16 residues. Per the germline V gene, CDR1 is MGHRA and CDR2 is YSYEKL. As DNA, the CDR3 is TGCGCCAGCAGCCAACTGAGGACGGGGCCCACCGGGGAGCTGTTTTTT. This gives the protein CASSQLRTGPTGELFF.

This rearrangement joins TRBV29-1 to TRBJ2-3; D is perhaps TRBD2 (6 bases). The V end was cut by 3 bases, the J end by 0 bases, with 10 bases between. The CDR3 extends over 14 amino acids. Per germline, CDR1 SQVTM and CDR2 ANQGSEA. This CDR3 is CSVDLEGSTDTQYF. The CDR3 region has the DNA TGCAGCGTTGATCTGGAGGGGAGCACAGATACGCAGTATTTT.

This clonotype was picked up a small number of times. This chain uses TRBV7-9 with TRBJ1-1, with a weak D call TRBD1 (6 bases). Germline V gives CDR1 SEHNR, CDR2 FQNEAQ (reference sequence). The length of the CDR3 is 12 residues. Trimming stripped 6 bases from V and 8 bases from J, with 13 bases between. The CDR3 reads CASRSDSLEAFF. In nucleotides, the CDR3 is TGTGCCAGCAGATCGGACAGCCTGGAAGCTTTCTTT.

The chain links TRBV21-1 to TRBJ2-2; the D call of TRBD1 is as the table states it, not checked on the DNA. TRBV21-1 is an annotated pseudogene. CDR3 size: 10 residues. The CDR3 region is CAVLGGELFF. DNA of the CDR3: TGTGCCGTCCTGGGCGGGGAGCTGTTTTTT.

The V call is TRBV7-2, the J call TRBJ1-2; unclear D gene. Per germline, CDR1 SGHTA and CDR2 FQGNSA. The CDR3 consists of 14 residues. V lost 2 bases and J 7 bases, leaving 14 bases between the germline ends. The CDR3 reads CASSLQVGVGGYTF. CDR3 nucleotide sequence: TGTGCCAGCAGCTTACAGGTCGGCGTGGGTGGCTACACCTTC.

The V gene is TRBV12-3 or TRBV12-4, the J gene TRBJ2-1, with D tentatively TRBD2 (6 bases). The V gene lost 1 base and the J gene lost 0 bases, with 10 bases spanning the gap. The CDR3 covers 16 residues. The CDR3 DNA reads as TGTGCCAGCAGTTTAGGTATAGCGGCCTCCTACAATGAGCAGTTCTTC. As protein: CASSLGIAASYNEQFF.

This chain connects TRBV4-3 to TRBJ2-7, with D possibly TRBD2 on 7 matching bases. In germline, CDR1 is LGHNA, CDR2 YSLEER. The CDR3 has 14 residues. V was trimmed by 0 bases and J by 6 bases, leaving 12 bases between them. CDR3 in DNA: TGCGCCAGCAGCCAAGATGGACGGGGGGCCGAGCAGTACTTC. Protein sequence: CASSQDGRGAEQYF.

The chain recombines TRBV9 with TRBJ2-7, with 7 bases fitting TRBD2. The CDR3 totals 16 residues. After removal of 4 bases from V and 3 bases from J, the junction contained 13 bases not matched to a gene. In germline, CDR1 is SGDLS, CDR2 YYNGEE. The CDR3 bases are TGTGCCAGCAGCCCCCCTGGGGCTAGCGGACACTACGAGCAGTACTTC. Its protein product is CASSPPGASGHYEQYF. Based on the CDR3 plus reference TRBV9 and TRBJ2-7, the full variable domain is DSGVTQTPKHLITATGQRVTLRCSPRSGDLSVYWYQQSLDQGLQFLIQYYNGEERAKGNILERFSAQQFPDLHSELNLSSLELGDSALYFCASSPPGASGHYEQYFGPGTRLTVT.